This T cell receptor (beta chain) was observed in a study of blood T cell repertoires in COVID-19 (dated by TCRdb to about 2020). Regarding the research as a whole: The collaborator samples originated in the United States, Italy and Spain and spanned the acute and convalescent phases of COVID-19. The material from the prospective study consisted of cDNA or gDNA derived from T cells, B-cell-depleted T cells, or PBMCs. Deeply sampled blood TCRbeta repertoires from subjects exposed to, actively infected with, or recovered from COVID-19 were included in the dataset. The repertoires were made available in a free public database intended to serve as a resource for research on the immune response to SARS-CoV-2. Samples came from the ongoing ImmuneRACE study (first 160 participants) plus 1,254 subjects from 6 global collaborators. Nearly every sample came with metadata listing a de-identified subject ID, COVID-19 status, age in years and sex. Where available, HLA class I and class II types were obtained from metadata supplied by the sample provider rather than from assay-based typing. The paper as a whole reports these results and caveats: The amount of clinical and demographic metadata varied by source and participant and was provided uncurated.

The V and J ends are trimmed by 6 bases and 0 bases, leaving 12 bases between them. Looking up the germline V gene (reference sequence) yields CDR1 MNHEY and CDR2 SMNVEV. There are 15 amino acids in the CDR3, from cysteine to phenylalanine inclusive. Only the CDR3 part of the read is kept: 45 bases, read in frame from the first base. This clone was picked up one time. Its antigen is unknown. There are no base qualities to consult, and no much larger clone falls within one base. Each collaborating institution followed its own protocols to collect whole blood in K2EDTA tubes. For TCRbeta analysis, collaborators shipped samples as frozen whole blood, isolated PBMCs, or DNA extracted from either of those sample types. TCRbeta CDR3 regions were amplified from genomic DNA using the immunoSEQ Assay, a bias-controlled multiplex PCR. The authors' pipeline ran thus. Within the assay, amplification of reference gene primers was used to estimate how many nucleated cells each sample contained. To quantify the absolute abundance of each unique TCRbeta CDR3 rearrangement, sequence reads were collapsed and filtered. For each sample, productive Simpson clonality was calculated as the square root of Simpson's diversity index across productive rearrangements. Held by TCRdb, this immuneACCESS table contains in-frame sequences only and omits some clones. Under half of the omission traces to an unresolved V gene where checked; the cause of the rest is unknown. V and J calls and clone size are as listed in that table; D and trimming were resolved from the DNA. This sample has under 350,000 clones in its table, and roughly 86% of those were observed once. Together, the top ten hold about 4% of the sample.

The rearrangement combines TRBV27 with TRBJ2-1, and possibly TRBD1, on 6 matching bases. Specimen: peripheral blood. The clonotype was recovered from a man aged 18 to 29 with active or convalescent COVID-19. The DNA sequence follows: TGTGCCAGCAGGTGGACAGATAGCTCCTACAATGAGCAGTTCTTC. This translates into CASRWTDSSYNEQFF.